This T cell receptor (beta chain) was recorded in a study of T cell responses to AZD1222 COVID-19 vaccine. Study-wide findings and caveats: After two AZD1222 doses, spike-specific TCR breadth and depth rose versus day 0.

The repertoire was sequenced with immunoSEQ multiplex PCR; TCRdb's copy has only in-frame clones and lacks some. The sample lists 150,000 to 200,000 clones, 92% occurring once. CDR1 and CDR2 from the germline V gene are MNHEY and SMNVEV (reference sequence). Trimming left V 1 base short and J 2 bases short, with 15 bases between. The CDR3 covers 16 residues. Comment on this clone: The antigen remains unidentified.

This TCR was sampled from an adult who received the AZD1222 COVID-19 vaccine. The rearrangement uses TRBV27 and TRBJ2-7; D not certain. The sample here was peripheral blood, taken 28 days after the second AZD1222 dose. The CDR3 sequence: CASSLLGGQVTYEQYF. CDR3 in DNA: TGTGCCAGCAGTTTATTGGGTGGGCAGGTTACCTACGAGCAGTACTTC.